Shown below are 10 T cell receptor beta chains from a single sample sequenced in a study of T cells in Graves' hyperthyroidism and ophthalmopathy. The TCR beta CDR3 regions underwent amplification using RNA transcripts as the source. The HTBI primer set served for first-round RT-PCR of the TCR CDR3. Each CDR3 protein is one row after TCRdb ran MiXCR on the multiplex PCR reads. Of about 460,000 distinct CDR3 sequences in the sample, roughly 23% were seen once. The sample taken for sequencing was blood. These receptors originate from a woman in her seventies with Graves' ophthalmopathy.

The chain carries TRBV28 and TRBJ1-2; 8 nucleotides align to TRBD1. The CDR3 has 13 residues. Germline values: CDR1 MDHEN, CDR2 SYDVKM. Trimming removed 8 bases from V and 2 bases from J; junction bases left unmatched: 4. CDR3 in amino acids: CASARGRNYGYTF. The DNA for the CDR3 is TGTGCCAGCGCCAGGGGGCGCAACTATGGCTACACCTTC.

This clonotype came up a few times. This rearrangement joins TRBV7-2 to TRBJ2-7; 12 bases are a match to TRBD2. Germline V gives CDR1 SGHTA, CDR2 FQGNSA. This CDR3 contains 14 residues. V gave up 5 bases and J gave up 7 bases; unmatched junction bases: 6. This CDR3 reads CASSGLAGGGEQYF. The CDR3 DNA reads TGTGCCAGCAGCGGGCTAGCGGGAGGGGGGGAGCAGTACTTC.

In its sample, this clonotype was seen a few times. The V and J genes are TRBV6-5 and TRBJ2-7, with D unclear. The germline V gene has CDR1 MNHEY and CDR2 SVGAGI. Trimming pared 0 bases from V and 4 bases from J, leaving 10 bases between. The CDR3 consists of 14 residues. For the CDR3, the DNA is TGTGCCAGCAGTTACTCGTTCACCAAATACGAGCAGTACTTC. Encoded protein: CASSYSFTKYEQYF.

The V call is TRBV29-1, the J call TRBJ2-5, with TRBD1 identical over 7 bases. Unmatched junction bases numbered 2, after V lost 5 bases and J lost 2 bases. The CDR3 has 12 amino acids. Germline lookup yields CDR1 SQVTM and CDR2 ANQGSEA. CDR3 sequence reads: CSVNRGQETQYF. In DNA form, the CDR3 reads TGCAGCGTTAACAGGGGTCAAGAGACCCAGTACTTC.

This clonotype was counted at least ten times. The gene calls are TRBV7-2 and TRBJ1-2; 9 nucleotides match TRBD1. The CDR3 is made up of 14 amino acids. The trim removed 6 bases at V and 4 bases at J, leaving 6 bases unmatched. Germline values: CDR1 SGHTA, CDR2 FQGNSA. The CDR3 loop is CASSSTGGGYGYTF. In DNA, the CDR3 is TGTGCCAGCAGTTCCACAGGGGGCGGCTATGGCTACACCTTC.

The rearrangement joins TRBV20-1 to TRBJ1-2, with a tentative D call TRBD1 (5 bases). Between the trimmed V and J ends, which lost 0 bases and 8 bases, there was a span of 10 bases. Germline V lookup: CDR1 DFQATT, CDR2 SNEGSKA (reference sequence). This CDR3 comprises 12 residues. This CDR3 is CSARDPGRGYTF. The CDR3 DNA reads TGCAGTGCTAGAGATCCAGGGCGCGGCTACACCTTC.

The V and J genes are TRBV12-3 or TRBV12-4 and TRBJ1-1; possible D gene TRBD1, 5 bases. Between the trimmed V and J ends, which lost 8 bases and 4 bases, there was a span of 14 bases. The CDR3 is 13 residues long. The CDR3 sequence is CASGRVGGTEAFF. For the CDR3, the DNA is TGTGCCAGCGGTAGAGTCGGGGGCACTGAAGCTTTCTTT.

The chain combines TRBV6-1 with TRBJ1-2, with D tentatively TRBD1 (5 bases). Looked up from germline, CDR1 is MNHNS and CDR2 is SASEGT. CDR3 length: 13 amino acids. The V end was cut by 7 bases, the J end by 4 bases, with 13 bases between. Written as DNA, the CDR3 is TGTGCCAGCACCCAGGCCGGGGGCTATGGCTACACCTTC. Its protein product is CASTQAGGYGYTF.

The chain combines TRBV25-1 with TRBJ2-1, with 7 positions matching TRBD2. TRBJ2-7 matches the DNA end more closely, so the J call is doubtful. Germline assignment: CDR1 MGHDK and CDR2 SYGVNS. This CDR3 has 15 amino acids. The CDR3 sequence is CASSRVAGVLNEQYF. CDR3 coding DNA: TGTGCCAGCAGTAGAGTAGCGGGTGTCCTAAATGAGCAGTACTTC.

The rearrangement uses TRBV7-9 and TRBJ1-1; no reliable D call. The CDR3 length is 15 residues. V gave up 5 bases and J gave up 4 bases, with 17 bases separating them. CDR1 and CDR2 from the germline V gene are SEHNR and FQNEAQ (reference sequence). The CDR3 loop is CASSPRATKSTEAFF. The CDR3, as DNA: TGTGCCAGCAGCCCTAGAGCAACAAAATCCACTGAAGCTTTCTTT. Full variable domain (rest looked up from reference TRBV7-9 and TRBJ1-1): DTGVSQNPRHKITKRGQNVTFRCDPISEHNRLYWYRQTLGQGPEFLTYFQNEAQLEKSRLLSDRFSAERPKGSFSTLEIQRTEQGDSAMYLCASSPRATKSTEAFFGQGTRLTVV.